This T cell receptor beta chain comes out of a study of OX40 agonist ivuxolimab in advanced cancers. Study context: Patients assigned to dose escalation were diagnosed with hepatocellular carcinoma, melanoma, renal cell or head and neck cancer.

V lost 5 bases and J 6 bases, leaving 19 bases between the germline ends. Germline V CDR1 and CDR2: SGHKS, YYEKEE (reference sequence). The CDR3 sequence is 15 residues long. Study-wide findings and caveats: Those patients achieving a partial response at 0.1-3.0 mg/kg showed among the lowest clonal expansion. Researchers did not determine the expanded peripheral T cells' antigen specificity. At doses 0.1 to 3.0 mg/kg, CD4+ and CD8+ clones expanded.

Sequencing used immunoSEQ multiplex PCR; TCRdb keeps in-frame clones, though not all of them. The repertoire holds some 99,000 clones, with about 80% as singletons. A note on this clone: The target antigen is unknown.

This TCR was recovered from an adult with an advanced solid tumor such as melanoma, head and neck, liver or kidney cancer. The sample here was CD4+ or CD8+ T cells sorted from blood, taken in a trial of the OX40 agonist ivuxolimab. V gene TRBV5-5 combines with J gene TRBJ2-3, with TRBD2 as a possible D gene (5 bases). The CDR3 reads CASRARTPAQDTQYF. The DNA for the CDR3 is TGTGCCAGCAGAGCGAGGACTCCCGCCCAGGATACGCAGTATTTT.